This TCR beta chain was identified in a study of T cells in Graves' hyperthyroidism and ophthalmopathy. The study included ophthalmopathy patients with Clinical Activity Score at least 3, NOSPECS grade at least 4 and duration under 3 months. Investigators excluded patients with uncontrolled infection, other autoimmune disease, pregnancy or lactation. The PBMCs studied were ones that came from roughly 11 ml fresh peripheral blood. The source material, RNA transcripts, was used to amplify TCR beta CDR3 regions. Initially, a first-round RT-PCR of the TCR CDR3 employed the HTBI primer set. TCRdb processed the multiplex PCR reads anew with MiXCR; each CDR3 protein has one entry. The table has 250,000 to 400,000 distinct CDR3 sequences, approximately 13% seen once. CDR3 size: 12 residues. Trimming took 4 bases from V and 10 from J, leaving 13 bases between them. Germline CDR1 is LNHDA and CDR2 is SQIVND (reference sequence).

The source is a woman between 40 and 55 years old with Graves' ophthalmopathy. J is TRBJ1-2 and V is TRBV19; D is unclear. Sequencing was performed on blood. CDR3 DNA sequence: TGTGCCAGTAGTACCGATCGGAGTGCCTACACCTTC. The encoded protein is CASSTDRSAYTF.